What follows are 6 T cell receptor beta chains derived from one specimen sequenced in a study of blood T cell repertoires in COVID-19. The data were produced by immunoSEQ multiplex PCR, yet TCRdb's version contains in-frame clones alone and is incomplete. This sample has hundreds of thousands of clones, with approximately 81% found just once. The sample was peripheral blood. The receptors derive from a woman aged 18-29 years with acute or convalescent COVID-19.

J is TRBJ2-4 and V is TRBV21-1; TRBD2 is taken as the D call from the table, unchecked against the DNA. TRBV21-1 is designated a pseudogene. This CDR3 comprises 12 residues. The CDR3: CASRLLQNIQYF. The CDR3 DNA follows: TGTGCCAGCAGGCTACTACAAAACATTCAGTACTTC.

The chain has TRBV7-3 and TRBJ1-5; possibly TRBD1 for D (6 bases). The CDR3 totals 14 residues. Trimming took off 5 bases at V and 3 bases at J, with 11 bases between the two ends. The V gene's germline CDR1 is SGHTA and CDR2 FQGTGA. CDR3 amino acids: CASSRGQINQPQHF. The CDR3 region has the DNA TGTGCCAGCAGCCGTGGACAGATCAATCAGCCCCAGCATTTT.

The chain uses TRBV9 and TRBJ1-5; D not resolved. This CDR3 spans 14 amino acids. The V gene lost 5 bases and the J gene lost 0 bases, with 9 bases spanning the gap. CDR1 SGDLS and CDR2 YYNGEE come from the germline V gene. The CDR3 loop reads CASSRGNSNQPQHF. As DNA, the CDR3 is TGTGCCAGCAGTCGAGGGAATAGCAATCAGCCCCAGCATTTT.

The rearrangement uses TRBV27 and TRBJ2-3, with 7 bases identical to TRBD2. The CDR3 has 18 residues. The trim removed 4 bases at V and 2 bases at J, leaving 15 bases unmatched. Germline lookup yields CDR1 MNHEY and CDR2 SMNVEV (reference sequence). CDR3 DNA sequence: TGTGCCAGCAGTTGGGTTAGCGGGCCAAGAAGTCACACAGATACGCAGTATTTT. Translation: CASSWVSGPRSHTDTQYF.

CDR3 loop: CASSKGHPNTEAFF. The CDR3 DNA reads TGTGCCAGCAGCAAGGGACACCCGAACACTGAAGCTTTCTTT. The rearrangement joins TRBV9 to TRBJ1-1, with D tentatively TRBD1 (6 bases). V was shortened by 4 bases and J by 1 base, with 11 bases between the two germline ends. Germline V CDR1 and CDR2: SGDLS, YYNGEE. CDR3 length: 14 amino acids.

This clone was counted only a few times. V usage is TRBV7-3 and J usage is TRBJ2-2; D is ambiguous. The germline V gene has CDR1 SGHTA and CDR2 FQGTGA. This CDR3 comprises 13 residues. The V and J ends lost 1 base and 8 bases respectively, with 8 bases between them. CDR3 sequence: CASSLRAQGELFF. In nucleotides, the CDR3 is TGTGCCAGCAGCTTAAGGGCCCAGGGGGAGCTGTTTTTT.